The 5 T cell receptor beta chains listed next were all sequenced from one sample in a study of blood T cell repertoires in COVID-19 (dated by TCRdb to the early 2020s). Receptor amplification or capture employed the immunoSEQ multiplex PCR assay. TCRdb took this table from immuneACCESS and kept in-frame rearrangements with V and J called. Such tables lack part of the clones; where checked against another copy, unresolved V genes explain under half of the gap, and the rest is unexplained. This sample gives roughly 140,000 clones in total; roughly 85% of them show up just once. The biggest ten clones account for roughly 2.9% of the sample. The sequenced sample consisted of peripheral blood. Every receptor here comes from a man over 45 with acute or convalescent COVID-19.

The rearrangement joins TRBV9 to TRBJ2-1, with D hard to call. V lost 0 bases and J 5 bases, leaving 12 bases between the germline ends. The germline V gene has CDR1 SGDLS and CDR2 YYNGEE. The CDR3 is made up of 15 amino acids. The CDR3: CASSVGRGGHNEQFF. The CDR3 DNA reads TGTGCCAGCAGCGTAGGAAGAGGTGGCCACAATGAGCAGTTCTTC.

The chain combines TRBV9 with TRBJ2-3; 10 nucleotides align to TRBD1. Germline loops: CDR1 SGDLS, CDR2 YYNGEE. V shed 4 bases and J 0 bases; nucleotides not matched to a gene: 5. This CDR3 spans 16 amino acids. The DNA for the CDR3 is TGTGCCAGCAGCTCAAGGACAGGGGGGAGCACAGATACGCAGTATTTT. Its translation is CASSSRTGGSTDTQYF.

As DNA, the CDR3 is TGTGCCAGCAGTCTCGACAGTTATGAGACCCAGTACTTC. Its translation is CASSLDSYETQYF. The chain couples TRBV28 to TRBJ2-5, with D perhaps TRBD1 (5 bases). Germline-derived CDR1 and CDR2 are MDHEN and SYDVKM. This CDR3 spans 13 amino acids. With 5 bases removed from V and 5 bases from J, the gap between germline ends came to 12 bases.

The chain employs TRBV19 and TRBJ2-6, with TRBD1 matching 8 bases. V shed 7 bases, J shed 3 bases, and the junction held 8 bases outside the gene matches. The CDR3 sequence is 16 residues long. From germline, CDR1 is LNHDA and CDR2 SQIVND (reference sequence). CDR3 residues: CASTPDRVSGANVLTF. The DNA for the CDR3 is TGTGCCAGTACCCCGGACAGGGTGAGTGGGGCCAACGTCCTGACTTTC.

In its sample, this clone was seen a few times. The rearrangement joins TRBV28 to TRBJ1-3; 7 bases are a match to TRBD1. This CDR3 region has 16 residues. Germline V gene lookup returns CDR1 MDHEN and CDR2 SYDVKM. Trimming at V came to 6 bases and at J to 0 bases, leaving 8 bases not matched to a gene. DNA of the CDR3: TGTGCCAGCAGCCTTGAACAGGGGTACTCTGGAAACACCATATATTTT. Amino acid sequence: CASSLEQGYSGNTIYF. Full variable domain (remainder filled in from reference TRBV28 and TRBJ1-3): DVKVTQSSRYLVKRTGEKVFLECVQDMDHENMFWYRQDPGLGLRLIYFSYDVKMKEKGDIPEGYSVSREKKERFSLILESASTNQTSMYLCASSLEQGYSGNTIYFGEGSWLTVV.